The clone carrying this T cell receptor (beta chain) was observed many times. This sample was taken from a study of T-cell reconstitution after alpha-beta-depleted transplantation in children. CDR1 SGHRS and CDR2 YFSETQ come from the germline V gene. Trimming pared 0 bases from V and 4 bases from J, leaving 11 bases between. The CDR3 runs to 15 residues. The authors prepared the TCRbeta library with unique molecular identifiers. TCRdb ran MiXCR on the PCR reads and lists one entry per CDR3 protein. The sample lists 700,000 to 950,000 distinct CDR3 sequences; approximately 15% were seen once. The genes are TRBV5-1 and TRBJ2-1; either TRBD1 or TRBD2 may fit D (5 bases each). The specimen was PBMCs, mostly from graft donor cells, collected 360 days after TCRalphabeta/CD19-depleted stem cell transplant. This TCR was sampled from a male patient under 18 who had a stem cell transplant for acute lymphoblastic leukemia, so the T cells may come from the graft donor. The CDR3 sequence: CASSLAGAGYNEQFF. CDR3 DNA sequence: TGCGCCAGCAGCTTGGCCGGGGCAGGGTACAATGAGCAGTTCTTC.